One sample yielded the 28 T cell receptor beta chains listed below, sequenced in a study of shared clonotypes between healthy human individuals. Sequenced by immunoSEQ multiplex PCR; TCRdb stores in-frame clones only, minus some. Among about 470,000 clones listed, around 75% were seen once. Sequencing was performed on PBMCs. Source of these receptors: a middle-aged woman in good health. Some clones in this sample may be carry-over from other donors' samples.

This chain connects TRBV2 to TRBJ2-3; weak D call: TRBD2 (6 bases). V lost 6 bases, J lost 2 bases, and 12 bases lay in between. The CDR3 sequence is 14 residues long. Per the germline V gene, CDR1 is SNHLY and CDR2 is FYNNEI. The CDR3 protein is CASSPGTPTDTQYF. DNA of the CDR3: TGTGCCAGCAGCCCCGGGACTCCCACAGATACGCAGTATTTT. Variable domain in full (rest from reference TRBV2 and TRBJ2-3): EPEVTQTPSHQVTQMGQEVILRCVPISNHLYFYWYRQILGQKVEFLVSFYNNEISEKSEIFDDQFSVERPDGSNFTLKIRSTKLEDSAMYFCASSPGTPTDTQYFGPGTRLTVL.

J is TRBJ2-5 and V is TRBV7-9; D is perhaps TRBD2 (5 bases). Germline CDR1 is SEHNR and CDR2 is FQNEAQ (reference sequence). This CDR3 is built from 14 residues. V was cut by 3 bases and J by 5 bases, with 13 bases left in between. The CDR3 reads CASSFGLARETQYF. The CDR3 nucleotides read TGTGCCAGCAGCTTCGGGCTAGCTCGTGAGACCCAGTACTTC.

The rearrangement links TRBV5-1 to TRBJ2-6; D remains ambiguous. Trimming left V 4 bases short and J 2 bases short, with 7 bases between. Germline V CDR1 and CDR2: SGHRS, YFSETQ. This CDR3 has 14 amino acids. In nucleotides, the CDR3 is TGCGCCAGCAGCGAAGGGCCTGGGGCCAACGTCCTGACTTTC. This sequence encodes CASSEGPGANVLTF.

This clone was recorded many times. The genes are TRBV9 and TRBJ2-3; D possibly corresponds to TRBD1 (6 bases). The V gene lost 3 bases and the J gene lost 2 bases, with 16 bases spanning the gap. The CDR3 has 16 residues. CDR1 SGDLS and CDR2 YYNGEE come from the germline V gene. CDR3 in amino acids: CASSETGQSHTDTQYF. The CDR3 DNA reads TGTGCCAGCAGCGAGACCGGACAGAGCCACACAGATACGCAGTATTTT.

Comments on this clone: A far bigger clonotype differs at one base, so this is likely a read error. This rearrangement joins TRBV30 to TRBJ1-6; 10 bases agree with TRBD1. Per germline, CDR1 GTSNPN and CDR2 SVGIG (reference sequence). The V and J ends lost 1 base and 9 bases, in that order; junction bases with no gene match: 0. This CDR3 region has 13 residues. CDR3 bases: TGTGCCTGGAGTGGGGACAGGGGTTCACCCCTCCACTTT. Its translation: CAWSGDRGSPLHF.

The chain employs TRBV5-6 and TRBJ2-7, with a possible D match to TRBD2 (5 bases). Trimming cost V 2 bases and J 2 bases, with 11 bases left between them. The CDR3 totals 14 residues. Germline assignment: CDR1 SGHDT and CDR2 YYEEEE. Written as DNA, the CDR3 is TGTGCCAGCAGCTTCGGGGTGGGTCCCTACGAGCAGTACTTC. Translation: CASSFGVGPYEQYF.

This rearrangement joins TRBV7-8 to TRBJ2-3; TRBD2 agrees at 10 bases. This CDR3 is built from 15 residues. With V trimmed by 1 base and J by 5 bases, 3 bases remained unmatched. Germline lookup yields CDR1 SGHVS and CDR2 FQNEAQ. The DNA of the CDR3 is TGTGCCAGCAGCTTAGGGGTAGCGGGGGGAGATACGCAGTATTTT. This codes for CASSLGVAGGDTQYF.

This clone appeared a few times. The rearrangement uses TRBV7-9 and TRBJ2-3; 9 bases are shared with TRBD1. This CDR3 spans 14 amino acids. The germline CDR1 and CDR2 sequences are SEHNR and FQNEAQ (reference sequence). The J segment lost 6 bases and the V segment lost 7 bases, leaving 8 bases of the junction unmatched. Written as DNA, the CDR3 is TGTGCCAGCACCCCGGACAGGGGCGAGGATACGCAGTATTTT. Translation gives CASTPDRGEDTQYF. Variable domain in full (rest from reference TRBV7-9 and TRBJ2-3): DTGVSQNPRHKITKRGQNVTFRCDPISEHNRLYWYRQTLGQGPEFLTYFQNEAQLEKSRLLSDRFSAERPKGSFSTLEIQRTEQGDSAMYLCASTPDRGEDTQYFGPGTRLTVL.

The genes are TRBV10-3 and TRBJ2-7, with 9 bases aligning to TRBD2. CDR3 length equals 15 residues. V was clipped by 3 bases and J by 6 bases; unmatched bases: 9. Germline lookup yields CDR1 ENHRY and CDR2 SYGVKD. The CDR3: CAISDSVAGVSEQYF. The CDR3 DNA follows: TGTGCCATCAGTGACTCTGTAGCGGGAGTTTCCGAGCAGTACTTC.

The V call is TRBV7-8, the J call TRBJ2-7, with D tentatively TRBD1 (6 bases). This CDR3 is built from 14 residues. Trimming took off 2 bases at V and 3 bases at J, with 11 bases between the two ends. Per the germline V gene, CDR1 is SGHVS and CDR2 is FQNEAQ. The CDR3 protein is CASSLPGVGYEQYF. DNA of the CDR3: TGTGCCAGCAGCTTACCAGGGGTCGGCTACGAGCAGTACTTC.

This clone was detected only once. V is TRBV5-6 and J is TRBJ2-2; 9 bases are shared with TRBD1. This CDR3 contains 15 residues. Germline values: CDR1 SGHDT, CDR2 YYEEEE. Unmatched junction bases numbered 6, after V lost 3 bases and J lost 6 bases. CDR3 in amino acids: CASSSGTGPSGELFF. CDR3 sequence (DNA): TGTGCCAGCAGCTCCGGGACAGGGCCCTCCGGGGAGCTGTTTTTT.

This clone turned up a few times. The chain uses TRBV19 and TRBJ1-3, with a weak D call TRBD1 (5 bases). The CDR3 runs to 13 residues. V dropped 7 bases and J dropped 0 bases, with 7 bases sitting between them. Per germline, CDR1 LNHDA and CDR2 SQIVND (reference sequence). The CDR3 DNA reads as TGTGCCAGTATGAGGGGCTCTGGAAACACCATATATTTT. Translating it yields CASMRGSGNTIYF.

The chain is built from TRBV9 and TRBJ2-3; 7 bases are shared with TRBD2. This CDR3 comprises 14 residues. V dropped 3 bases and J dropped 1; count of bases not matched to a gene: 2. CDR1 and CDR2 from the germline V gene are SGDLS and YYNGEE. CDR3 sequence reads: CASSERERTDTQYF. For the CDR3, the DNA is TGTGCCAGCAGCGAGCGGGAACGCACAGATACGCAGTATTTT.

This clone was recorded only once. The chain recombines TRBV7-3 with TRBJ2-2, with D perhaps TRBD1 or TRBD2 (5 bases each). The CDR3 spans 16 residues. Trimming left V 6 bases short and J 3 bases short, with 17 bases between. CDR1 and CDR2 from the germline V gene are SGHTA and FQGTGA. The CDR3 coding sequence is TGTGCCAGCAGTCAAGCGGCTTGGGGCGACACCGGGGAGCTGTTTTTT. As protein: CASSQAAWGDTGELFF.

This clone has just a few counts. The rearrangement uses TRBV6-1 and TRBJ2-2; no definite D call. The CDR3 extends over 15 amino acids. Germline V CDR1 and CDR2: MNHNS, SASEGT. Trimming removed 1 base from V and 4 bases from J, with 10 bases in between. The CDR3 here is CASSEVDPSTGELFF. The CDR3 DNA sequence: TGTGCCAGCAGTGAAGTAGACCCCAGCACCGGGGAGCTGTTTTTT.

The rearrangement joins TRBV19 to TRBJ2-1; perhaps D is TRBD1 or TRBD2 (6 bases each). Trimming took off 7 bases at V and 7 bases at J, with 14 bases between the two ends. The CDR3 is 13 residues long. Germline CDR1 is LNHDA and CDR2 is SQIVND (reference sequence). The CDR3 DNA follows: TGTGCCAGTACTCCCCCGGGGGCGAATGAGCAGTTCTTC. It specifies CASTPPGANEQFF.

V gene TRBV9 combines with J gene TRBJ2-3, with a possible D match to TRBD1 (6 bases). Germline values: CDR1 SGDLS, CDR2 YYNGEE. The CDR3 totals 14 residues. V lost 2 bases, J lost 2 bases, and 9 bases lay in between. The DNA of the CDR3 is TGTGCCAGCAGCGTCAGGGGCGTCACAGATACGCAGTATTTT. The encoded protein is CASSVRGVTDTQYF.

This clone showed up just a few times. In nucleotides, the CDR3 is TGTGCCAGCAGTGAGAGGCTAGCGGGAGGAGATACGCAGTATTTT. It yields the protein CASSERLAGGDTQYF. The chain uses TRBV2 and TRBJ2-3; 11 bases are shared with TRBD2. The germline V gene has CDR1 SNHLY and CDR2 FYNNEI. Trimming removed 3 bases from V and 5 bases from J; junction bases left unmatched: 4. This CDR3 has 15 amino acids.

The J gene is TRBJ2-7, the V gene TRBV2, with TRBD2 matching over 9 bases. J was trimmed by 6 bases and V by 4 bases; bases with no gene match: 7. The CDR3 totals 14 residues. Germline V lookup: CDR1 SNHLY, CDR2 FYNNEI. The DNA for the CDR3 is TGTGCCAGCAGTGTGGGGCGGGAGGGTATCGAGCAGTACTTC. The encoded protein is CASSVGREGIEQYF.

This clone appeared a few times. The V and J genes are TRBV6-1 and TRBJ1-1, with D tentatively TRBD1 (6 bases). V gave up 2 bases and J gave up 4 bases, with 14 bases separating them. Germline V gives CDR1 MNHNS, CDR2 SASEGT. CDR3 size: 15 residues. CDR3 region: CASSERGGAFTEAFF. In DNA, the CDR3 is TGTGCCAGCAGTGAAAGGGGGGGAGCGTTCACTGAAGCTTTCTTT.

The V gene is TRBV25-1, the J gene TRBJ2-5; no definite D call. Looked up from germline, CDR1 is MGHDK and CDR2 is SYGVNS. The CDR3 extends over 12 amino acids. Trimming left V 6 bases short and J 5 bases short, with 10 bases between. The CDR3 DNA follows: TGTGCCAGCAGCGAAATAAGGGAGACCCAGTACTTC. It yields the protein CASSEIRETQYF.

In this sample, this clone turned up a few times. A read error may account for a junction end that differs from germline. The sample carries other DNA sequences with the same CDR3. The CDR3 sequence is CAWTRGGMAFF. The CDR3, as DNA: TGTGCCTGGACAAGGGGGGGAATGGCTTTCTTC. The V and J genes are TRBV30 and TRBJ1-1, with D tentatively TRBD1 (6 bases). This CDR3 has 11 residues. CDR1 is GTSNPN and CDR2 is SVGIG in the germline V gene (reference sequence).

The chain recombines TRBV30 with TRBJ1-4; D gene unclear. With 3 bases removed from V and 8 bases from J, the gap between germline ends came to 10 bases. The CDR3 runs 12 residues. Germline CDR1 is GTSNPN and CDR2 is SVGIG (reference sequence). The CDR3 DNA is TGTGCCTGGAGGACAATGGGAGAAAAACTGTTTTTT. This encodes CAWRTMGEKLFF.

This rearrangement joins TRBV19 to TRBJ2-7; 8 nucleotides agree with TRBD2. From germline, CDR1 is LNHDA and CDR2 SQIVND (reference sequence). The CDR3 has 14 amino acids. J gave up 3 bases and V 5 bases, and 6 bases lay outside the gene matches. Written as DNA, the CDR3 is TGTGCCAGTAGTGGAGCCGGGACTAGCTACGAGCAGTACTTC. Translated: CASSGAGTSYEQYF.

This clone was counted many times. The gene calls are TRBV19 and TRBJ2-2; D is possibly TRBD1 (5 bases). CDR3 size: 14 residues. Trimming stripped 7 bases from V and 4 bases from J, with 13 bases between. Germline CDR1 reads LNHDA; CDR2 reads SQIVND (reference sequence). The chain's CDR3 is CASKSGQVTGELFF. The CDR3 DNA follows: TGTGCCAGTAAGTCAGGGCAAGTCACCGGGGAGCTGTTTTTT.

The chain uses TRBV11-1 and TRBJ1-4; weak D call: TRBD1 (6 bases). The CDR3 runs 15 residues. V was trimmed by 1 base and J by 0 bases, leaving 6 bases between them. Germline assignment: CDR1 SGHAT and CDR2 FQDESV (reference sequence). The CDR3 protein is CASSLGTATNEKLFF. In DNA, the CDR3 is TGTGCCAGCAGCTTAGGGACAGCAACTAATGAAAAACTGTTTTTT.

In its sample, this clone was seen a few times. The chain couples TRBV7-3 to TRBJ2-7; 9 nucleotides agree with TRBD2. With 3 bases clipped from V and 2 bases from J, the junction kept 5 bases outside the gene matches. The CDR3 loop spans 15 amino acids. Germline V lookup: CDR1 SGHTA, CDR2 FQGTGA. The CDR3 DNA reads TGTGCCAGCAGCTTGAGTAGCGGGAGCACCTACGAGCAGTACTTC. Protein: CASSLSSGSTYEQYF. The variable domain in full, with the rest retrieved from reference TRBV7-3 and TRBJ2-7, is GAGVSQTPSNKVTEKGKYVELRCDPISGHTALYWYRQSLGQGPEFLIYFQGTGAADDSGLPNDRFFAVRPEGSVSTLKIQRTERGDSAVYLCASSLSSGSTYEQYFGPGTRLTVT.

J is TRBJ2-5 and V is TRBV5-4; possible D gene TRBD2, 6 bases. The last part of the DNA fits TRBJ2-7 better; the J call may be wrong. Per germline, CDR1 SGHNT and CDR2 YYREEE (reference sequence). The CDR3 loop spans 12 amino acids. The CDR3 DNA reads TGTGCCAGCAGCTTGGATAGCGGCGAGCAGTACTTC. Its protein is CASSLDSGEQYF.